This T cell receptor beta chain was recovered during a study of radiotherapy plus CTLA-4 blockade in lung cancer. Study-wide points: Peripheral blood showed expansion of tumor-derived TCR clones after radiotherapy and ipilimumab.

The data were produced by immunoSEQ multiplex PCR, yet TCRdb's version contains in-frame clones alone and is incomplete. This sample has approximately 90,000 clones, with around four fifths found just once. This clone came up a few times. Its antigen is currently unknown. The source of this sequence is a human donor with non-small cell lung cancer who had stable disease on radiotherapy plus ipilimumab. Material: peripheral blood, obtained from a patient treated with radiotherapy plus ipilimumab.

The CDR3 is CASRTSGGSPYEQYF. For the CDR3, the DNA is TGTGCCAGCAGGACTAGCGGGGGTTCGCCCTACGAGCAGTACTTC. This rearrangement joins TRBV2 to TRBJ2-7, with 12 positions matching TRBD2. Germline V CDR1 and CDR2: SNHLY, FYNNEI. The length of the CDR3 is 15 residues. After removal of 6 bases from V and 2 bases from J, the junction contained 5 bases not matched to a gene.